The 24 T cell receptor beta chains reported below all come from one sample, sequenced in a study of T-cell memory formation after mild COVID-19. TCRdb analysed the 5' RACE reads with MiXCR anew, one entry per CDR3 protein. The sample lists around 260,000 distinct CDR3 sequences; under 20% were seen once. Sequenced sample: PBMCs or a T cell subset sorted from them (not recorded which). These receptors were obtained from a man aged 18 to 29 who had mild COVID-19 (a few samples of this study predate the infection). Cell type and time point are not known.

This chain uses TRBV28 with TRBJ1-3; tentatively, D is TRBD1 (6 bases). Germline V gene sequence: CDR1 MDHEN, CDR2 SYDVKM. The CDR3 is made up of 16 amino acids. The ends were cut back, 5 bases at V and 3 bases at J, with 17 bases in the middle. This CDR3 reads CASSRRPGVGGNTIYF. CDR3 nucleotides: TGTGCCAGCAGTCGCCGTCCAGGGGTCGGTGGAAACACCATATATTTT.

J is TRBJ1-4 and V is TRBV30, with a weak D call TRBD1 (5 bases). This CDR3 is built from 13 residues. The germline gives CDR1 GTSNPN, CDR2 SVGIG (reference sequence). The germline V and J ends were trimmed by 3 bases and 7 bases, with 12 bases remaining between them. The CDR3 bases are TGTGCCTGGAGGGAGGGGATGGGTGAAAAACTGTTTTTT. Protein sequence: CAWREGMGEKLFF.

This clonotype was seen a few times. Its ends do not fully match the called genes, so a read error is possible. CDR3: CASRQGQGGLNEQFF. In nucleotides, the CDR3 is TGCGCCAGCAGACAAGGACAGGGCGGGCTCAATGAGCAGTTCTTC. The V and J genes are TRBV4-1 and TRBJ2-1, with TRBD1 matching over 8 bases. The CDR3 spans 15 residues. Germline assignment: CDR1 MGHRA and CDR2 YSYEKL.

The rearrangement joins TRBV12-3 or TRBV12-4 to TRBJ2-2, with 8 bases that match TRBD2. The CDR3 contains 12 residues. The CDR3 DNA reads as TGTGCTAGCGGGGCTAACACCGGGGAGCTGTTTTTT. Protein sequence: CASGANTGELFF.

There are a few counts of this clonotype. J is TRBJ2-5 and V is TRBV29-1; no firm D call. With 1 base removed from V and 4 bases from J, the gap between germline ends came to 7 bases. Germline V gives CDR1 SQVTM, CDR2 ANQGSEA. This CDR3 is built from 12 residues. The CDR3: CSVEGAGETQYF. The CDR3 DNA is TGCAGCGTTGAAGGTGCCGGAGAGACCCAGTACTTC. Full variable domain (missing parts from reference TRBV29-1 and TRBJ2-5): SAVISQKPSRDICQRGTSLTIQCQVDSQVTMMFWYRQQPGQSLTLIATANQGSEATYESGFVIDKFPISRPNLTFSTLTVSNMSPEDSSIYLCSVEGAGETQYFGPGTRLLVL.

J is TRBJ2-3 and V is TRBV7-9; D assignment may be TRBD1 or TRBD2 (5 bases each). The CDR3 loop spans 15 amino acids. Germline lookup yields CDR1 SEHNR and CDR2 FQNEAQ (reference sequence). Trimming left V 4 bases short and J 0 bases short, with 11 bases between. CDR3 in DNA: TGTGCCAGCAGCTGGGACGGAATAAGCACAGATACGCAGTATTTT. Translating gives CASSWDGISTDTQYF.

This clonotype was counted a few times. The chain couples TRBV27 to TRBJ2-3; 13 bases line up with TRBD2. J was trimmed by 3 bases and V by 3 bases; bases with no gene match: 12. CDR3 length: 19 residues. The V gene's germline CDR1 is MNHEY and CDR2 SMNVEV (reference sequence). CDR3 region: CASSFRSPGLAGPTDTQYF. The CDR3 DNA reads TGTGCCAGCAGTTTTCGTTCTCCGGGACTAGCGGGGCCAACAGATACGCAGTATTTT.

There are a few counts of this clonotype. The chain combines TRBV4-1 with TRBJ1-5; no firm D call. The V gene's germline CDR1 is MGHRA and CDR2 YSYEKL. Between the trimmed V and J ends, which lost 2 bases and 4 bases, there was a span of 6 bases. The length of the CDR3 is 13 residues. The CDR3 reads CASSQRRNQPQHF. CDR3 coding DNA: TGCGCCAGCAGCCAACGCAGGAATCAGCCCCAGCATTTT.

The V gene is TRBV6-6, the J gene TRBJ1-6; 7 bases map to TRBD1. Germline assignment: CDR1 MNHNY and CDR2 SVGAGI (reference sequence). This CDR3 comprises 12 residues. J lost 14 bases, V lost 4 bases, and 5 bases had no gene match. The CDR3 DNA sequence: TGTGCCAGCAGTTCCGGACAGGCGGCCCTCCACTTT. Its protein is CASSSGQAALHF.

This clonotype was detected a few times. V and J are TRBV23-1 and TRBJ1-1; D call uncertain. TRBV23-1 is an ORF, with its function uncertain. V was clipped by 8 bases and J by 6 bases, with 7 bases between them. This CDR3 has 10 amino acids. CDR3 nucleotides: TGCGCCAGCGTCCAGCCTGAAGCTTTCTTT. Its protein is CASVQPEAFF.

This chain links TRBV9 with TRBJ1-1; possibly TRBD1 for D (6 bases). The CDR3 contains 14 residues. The V end was cut by 2 bases, the J end by 1 base, with 9 bases between. Germline loops: CDR1 SGDLS, CDR2 YYNGEE. The CDR3 coding sequence is TGTGCCAGCAGCGTCGGGACAAGGAACACTGAAGCTTTCTTT. It translates to CASSVGTRNTEAFF.

The genes are TRBV20-1 and TRBJ1-6; unclear D gene. The V gene lost 5 bases and the J gene lost 5 bases, with 16 bases spanning the gap. Germline CDR1 and CDR2: DFQATT and SNEGSKA (reference sequence). This CDR3 comprises 15 residues. The CDR3, as DNA: TGCAGTGCTCCCTCTTTTCAGGCCAATAATTCACCCCTCCACTTT. It encodes CSAPSFQANNSPLHF.

At least ten counts were recorded for this clonotype. The chain has TRBV4-3 and TRBJ2-3; D is perhaps TRBD1 or TRBD2 (5 bases each). Per germline, CDR1 LGHNA and CDR2 YSLEER. V lost 2 bases and J lost 2, with 14 bases in between. This CDR3 region has 16 residues. CDR3 sequence reads: CASSQNGASSTDTQYF. The CDR3 DNA reads TGCGCCAGCAGCCAAAACGGGGCGAGTTCCACAGATACGCAGTATTTT.

This clonotype was counted many times. The rearrangement uses TRBV10-3 and TRBJ1-5, with D unclear. The germline V and J ends were trimmed by 5 bases and 5 bases, with 10 bases remaining between them. CDR1 and CDR2 from the germline V gene are ENHRY and SYGVKD. CDR3 length equals 13 residues. Written as DNA, the CDR3 is TGTGCCATCAGTTATAGGACCGATCAGCCCCAGCATTTT. It translates to CAISYRTDQPQHF.

The rearrangement uses TRBV5-5 and TRBJ1-1; D is perhaps TRBD1 (5 bases). In germline, CDR1 is SGHKS, CDR2 YYEKEE (reference sequence). The CDR3 loop spans 12 amino acids. The ends were cut back, 3 bases at V and 4 bases at J, with 7 bases in the middle. DNA of the CDR3: TGTGCCAGCAGCTGCGGGGCCACTGAAGCTTTCTTT. Translated: CASSCGATEAFF.

The chain combines TRBV5-5 with TRBJ1-4; D gene ambiguous. CDR1 SGHKS and CDR2 YYEKEE come from the germline V gene (reference sequence). The V end lost 6 bases, the J end lost 10 bases, and 16 bases lay between the germline ends. The CDR3 runs to 13 residues. In DNA, the CDR3 is TGTGCCAGCATCCTTCACATGACGGGAAAACTGTTTTTT. Translating gives CASILHMTGKLFF.

The table lists this clonotype with a few counts. This chain connects TRBV12-3 or TRBV12-4 to TRBJ1-2; D is ambiguous. Deletions cut 5 bases from V and 8 bases from J, with 15 bases between. The CDR3 is 13 residues long. Here the CDR3 reads CASSPSFGEGYTF. CDR3 bases: TGTGCCAGCAGTCCTAGTTTCGGGGAGGGCTACACCTTC.

This clonotype was seen a few times. The chain employs TRBV5-5 and TRBJ1-2, with 10 bases fitting TRBD1. The CDR3 extends over 14 amino acids. Germline V gives CDR1 SGHKS, CDR2 YYEKEE (reference sequence). The trim removed 3 bases at V and 6 bases at J, leaving 5 bases unmatched. CDR3 protein: CASSWDRGSHGYTF. Written as DNA, the CDR3 is TGTGCCAGCAGCTGGGACAGGGGCAGCCATGGCTACACCTTC.

The sample holds a few counts of this clonotype. The chain couples TRBV19 to TRBJ2-3; D is unresolved. Germline CDR1 and CDR2: LNHDA and SQIVND (reference sequence). The CDR3 has 15 amino acids. V lost 5 bases and J lost 6, with 18 bases in between. The CDR3 nucleotides read TGTGCCAGTAGTGCCCTGGAAGGTGGTAAGGATACGCAGTATTTT. It yields the protein CASSALEGGKDTQYF.

The V and J genes are TRBV7-2 and TRBJ1-3; D is uncertain. Trimming removed 6 bases from V and 3 bases from J, with 9 bases in between. This CDR3 has 13 residues. Germline V lookup: CDR1 SGHTA, CDR2 FQGNSA. As DNA, the CDR3 is TGTGCCAGCAGTCTGCCCGGTGGAAACACCATATATTTT. Its protein is CASSLPGGNTIYF.

This clonotype was found a few times. The J gene is TRBJ2-7, the V gene TRBV4-3; 8 positions agree with TRBD1. Germline V gene sequence: CDR1 LGHNA, CDR2 YSLEER. There are 14 residues in the CDR3. Trimming at V came to 3 bases and at J to 3 bases, leaving 4 bases not matched to a gene. DNA for the CDR3: TGCGCCAGCAGCCAGGCTACAGGGGGCTACGAGCAGTACTTC. Encoded protein: CASSQATGGYEQYF.

The sample holds a few counts of this clonotype. The chain combines TRBV9 with TRBJ2-3; 7 bases are shared with TRBD2. From germline, CDR1 is SGDLS and CDR2 YYNGEE. V was pared by 0 bases and J by 5 bases, with 3 bases of the junction left unmatched. The length of the CDR3 is 14 residues. In DNA form, the CDR3 reads TGTGCCAGCAGCGTAGCTAGCGGCCTAGATACGCAGTATTTT. Encoded protein: CASSVASGLDTQYF.

This clonotype was seen only a few times. The rearrangement links TRBV5-1 to TRBJ2-2; 7 nucleotides align to TRBD1. V gave up 4 bases and J gave up 0 bases; unmatched junction bases: 9. The germline gives CDR1 SGHRS, CDR2 YFSETQ. CDR3 length: 17 amino acids. The CDR3 nucleotides are TGCGCCAGCAGCGCTCTCCCGGGACAGTCGAACACCGGGGAGCTGTTTTTT. It yields the protein CASSALPGQSNTGELFF. The whole variable domain, remainder taken from reference TRBV5-1 and TRBJ2-2, is KAGVTQTPRYLIKTRGQQVTLSCSPISGHRSVSWYQQTPGQGLQFLFEYFSETQRNKGNFPGRFSGRQFSNSRSEMNVSTLELGDSALYLCASSALPGQSNTGELFFGEGSRLTVL.

The chain employs TRBV20-1 and TRBJ1-1, with D unresolved. This CDR3 spans 11 amino acids. V lost 3 bases and J lost 3, with 5 bases in between. Germline CDR1 reads DFQATT; CDR2 reads SNEGSKA (reference sequence). The CDR3 DNA reads as TGCAGTGCTAGTGCGTACACTGAAGCTTTCTTT. This codes for CSASAYTEAFF.